The sequence of this T cell receptor beta chain was determined in a study of cytomegalovirus exposure and HLA in healthy donors. Study-wide results and caveats: For cytomegalovirus status, the classifier reportedly gave diagnoses with high specificity and sensitivity.

PCR was performed using 60 Vbeta and 13 Jbeta primers. The table came from immunoSEQ multiplex PCR; TCRdb's copy has only in-frame clones and leaves some out. The sample carries 90,000 to 150,000 clones, 65% to 85% recorded once. Remarks on this clone: What it binds is unknown.

Trimming pared 2 bases from V and 10 bases from J, leaving 12 bases between. This CDR3 comprises 12 residues. This TCR was sampled from a man aged 50 to 60 in good health and CMV-seronegative. The chain is built from TRBV5-3 and TRBJ1-1; D not resolved. TRBV5-3 is noted as an ORF with a role that remains uncertain. Input material: PBMCs. In nucleotides, the CDR3 is TGTGCCAGAAGCTTATCCCCCGGGTCAGCTTTCTTT. Its translation: CARSLSPGSAFF.